The next 24 T cell receptor beta chains were all read from a single sample in a study of cytomegalovirus exposure and HLA in healthy donors. TCRdb's copy holds only in-frame clones and misses some; the assay was immunoSEQ multiplex PCR. The table lists 110,000 to 150,000 clones, 94% of them singletons. Sequenced material: PBMCs. Receptors originate from a man aged 18 to 30 in good health and CMV-seropositive.

The rearrangement uses TRBV7-6 and TRBJ1-6; D not certain. CDR1 SGHVS and CDR2 FNYEAQ come from the germline V gene. This CDR3 contains 15 residues. Trimming removed 5 bases from V and 0 bases from J, with 8 bases in between. The CDR3 spells CASSLESSYNSPLHF. CDR3 nucleotide sequence: TGTGCCAGCAGCCTGGAGAGCTCCTATAATTCACCCCTCCACTTT.

The chain employs TRBV5-1 and TRBJ2-5; D call uncertain. Deletions cut 2 bases from V and 1 base from J, with 6 bases between. The CDR3 totals 13 residues. The germline V gene has CDR1 SGHRS and CDR2 YFSETQ. The CDR3 here is CASSFRVQETQYF. The CDR3 nucleotides are TGCGCCAGCAGCTTCCGGGTCCAAGAGACCCAGTACTTC.

For this clone: The same CDR3 can be traced to other DNA sequences in this sample. As DNA, the CDR3 is TGTGCCAGCAGTTTAGCGGGAGCGTACAATGAGCAGTTCTTC. This encodes CASSLAGAYNEQFF. The chain recombines TRBV27 with TRBJ2-1; TRBD2 matches 7 bases. V lost 2 bases to trimming and J lost 4 bases; unmatched junction nucleotides: 2. This CDR3 region has 14 residues. Germline assignment: CDR1 MNHEY and CDR2 SMNVEV (reference sequence).

The rearrangement links TRBV28 to TRBJ2-5; maybe TRBD2 (5 bases). V was cut by 10 bases and J by 5 bases, with 20 bases left in between. Germline V gene sequence: CDR1 MDHEN, CDR2 SYDVKM. The CDR3 spans 14 residues. The CDR3, as DNA: TGTGCCATTCCTCCAACCACGGGGTTGGAGACCCAGTACTTC. This sequence encodes CAIPPTTGLETQYF.

The rearrangement uses TRBV7-9 and TRBJ2-2; 10 bases match TRBD2. The CDR3 runs to 14 residues. The germline gives CDR1 SEHNR, CDR2 FQNEAQ (reference sequence). J lost 5 bases, V lost 10 bases, and 7 bases had no gene match. The DNA of the CDR3 is TGTGCCATCTACGCTAGCGGGAGTACCGGGGAGCTGTTTTTT. Its protein is CAIYASGSTGELFF.

The chain links TRBV23-1 to TRBJ2-4; 15 bases are shared with TRBD2. TRBV23-1 is annotated as an ORF whose role is uncertain. The CDR3 length is 15 residues. Trimming cost V 4 bases and J 5 bases; bases outside gene matches: 0. DNA for the CDR3: TGCGCCAGCAGTCGGACTAGCGGGAGGGAAAACATTCAGTACTTC. Protein sequence: CASSRTSGRENIQYF.

The chain couples TRBV6-5 to TRBJ2-7, with 7 bases that match TRBD1. V gave up 4 bases and J gave up 4 bases; unmatched junction bases: 10. Looked up from germline, CDR1 is MNHEY and CDR2 is SVGAGI. The CDR3 loop spans 15 amino acids. The CDR3 spells CASSSTGAQNYEQYF. CDR3 DNA: TGTGCCAGCAGTTCAACAGGGGCACAAAATTACGAGCAGTACTTC.

V and J are TRBV28 and TRBJ2-1; TRBD1 aligns across 8 bases. The V segment lost 5 bases and the J segment 4 bases; nucleotides outside the gene matches: 4. From germline, CDR1 is MDHEN and CDR2 SYDVKM. CDR3 length equals 14 residues. The CDR3 protein is CASSNRQGYNEQFF. DNA of the CDR3: TGTGCCAGCAGTAACAGACAGGGGTACAATGAGCAGTTCTTC.

This clone appeared a single time. V usage is TRBV4-1 and J usage is TRBJ2-1; the match to TRBD2 covers 11 bases. The CDR3 extends over 20 amino acids. Germline trimming cut 0 bases from V and 0 bases from J; bases unmatched to any gene: 10. Germline CDR1 and CDR2: MGHRA and YSYEKL. As DNA, the CDR3 is TGCGCCAGCAGCCAAGATCCGGGACTAGCGGCACCCAGCTCCTACAATGAGCAGTTCTTC. It yields the protein CASSQDPGLAAPSSYNEQFF.

The V gene is TRBV2, the J gene TRBJ2-3; TRBD2 matches 10 bases. The CDR3 contains 15 residues. Germline V gives CDR1 SNHLY, CDR2 FYNNEI. V dropped 5 bases and J dropped 4; count of bases not matched to a gene: 6. The CDR3, as DNA: TGTGCCAGCAGTCCCGCTAGCGGGAGTGCAGATACGCAGTATTTT. This translates into CASSPASGSADTQYF.

This rearrangement joins TRBV7-2 to TRBJ2-7; 7 bases align to TRBD1. The CDR3 runs to 13 residues. Germline trimming cut 3 bases from V and 6 bases from J; bases unmatched to any gene: 5. The V gene's germline CDR1 is SGHTA and CDR2 FQGNSA. CDR3 region: CASSFQGVGEQYF. The CDR3 region has the DNA TGTGCCAGCAGCTTTCAGGGGGTAGGCGAGCAGTACTTC.

This chain joins TRBV7-9 and TRBJ2-7; possible D gene TRBD1, 6 bases. The V and J ends lost 5 bases and 13 bases respectively, with 15 bases between them. The CDR3 totals 11 residues. Germline V CDR1 and CDR2: SEHNR, FQNEAQ (reference sequence). CDR3 protein: CASSTGFLQYF. CDR3 coding DNA: TGTGCCAGCAGCACAGGGTTTTTGCAATACTTC. The variable domain in full, with the rest retrieved from reference TRBV7-9 and TRBJ2-7, is DTGVSQNPRHKITKRGQNVTFRCDPISEHNRLYWYRQTLGQGPEFLTYFQNEAQLEKSRLLSDRFSAERPKGSFSTLEIQRTEQGDSAMYLCASSTGFLQYFGPGTRLTVT.

J is TRBJ1-2 and V is TRBV21-1; the tabulated D call, TRBD1, remains unverified against the DNA. TRBV21-1 is tagged as a pseudogene. The CDR3 consists of 18 residues. CDR3 coding DNA: TGTGCCAGCAGCAAAGAAGAGTACGAACAGGGCTTGGACTATGGCTACACCTTC. Amino acid sequence: CASSKEEYEQGLDYGYTF.

This clone was observed a handful of times. The chain recombines TRBV14 with TRBJ1-1, with 10 bases matching TRBD1. V was clipped by 3 bases and J by 3 bases; unmatched bases: 4. CDR1 and CDR2 (germline): SGHDN, FVKESK. This CDR3 is 15 amino acids long. CDR3 DNA: TGTGCCAGCAGCCACCCGACAGGGGGCTACACTGAAGCTTTCTTT. It yields the protein CASSHPTGGYTEAFF.

The chain has TRBV6-5 and TRBJ2-1; TRBD1 matches 7 bases. CDR1 is MNHEY, CDR2 SVGAGI, per germline. V shed 11 bases, J shed 9 bases, and the junction held 16 bases outside the gene matches. This CDR3 comprises 14 residues. The CDR3 loop is CASGRGSPPLEQFF. The CDR3 coding sequence is TGTGCCTCGGGCAGGGGGAGCCCTCCTCTTGAGCAGTTCTTC.

The CDR3 nucleotides are TGTGCCAGCAGTCCCTATTGGGACAAAAAGTATGGCTACACCTTC. Encoded protein: CASSPYWDKKYGYTF. V usage is TRBV28 and J usage is TRBJ1-2; a possible D gene is TRBD1 (6 bases). CDR1 MDHEN and CDR2 SYDVKM come from the germline V gene. This CDR3 region has 15 residues. Trimming shortened V by 5 bases and J by 5 bases, and 18 bases separated the two germline ends.

This clone was seen once. J is TRBJ2-5 and V is TRBV7-2; 9 bases fit TRBD1. This CDR3 contains 16 residues. J was trimmed by 2 bases and V by 5 bases; bases with no gene match: 9. Germline-derived CDR1 and CDR2 are SGHTA and FQGNSA. CDR3 DNA sequence: TGTGCCAGCAGCCGTCCCGGGGGACAGGGTCAAGAGACCCAGTACTTC. This sequence encodes CASSRPGGQGQETQYF. The full variable domain, in which reference TRBV7-2 and TRBJ2-5 provide the parts outside the CDR3, is GAGVSQSPSNKVTEKGKDVELRCDPISGHTALYWYRQSLGQGLEFLIYFQGNSAPDKSGLPSDRFSAERTGGSVSTLTIQRTQQEDSAVYLCASSRPGGQGQETQYFGPGTRLLVL.

The J gene is TRBJ2-4, the V gene TRBV2; D gene uncertain. Trimming stripped 7 bases from V and 0 bases from J, with 4 bases between. Germline values: CDR1 SNHLY, CDR2 FYNNEI. The CDR3 is made up of 12 amino acids. CDR3 DNA: TGTGCCAGCACTATAGCCAAAAACATTCAGTACTTC. Translating it yields CASTIAKNIQYF.

This clone was observed a few times. This sequence joins TRBV27 and TRBJ2-1; D is unresolved. From germline, CDR1 is MNHEY and CDR2 SMNVEV (reference sequence). The CDR3 loop spans 13 amino acids. The V and J ends lost 5 bases and 9 bases respectively, with 14 bases between them. CDR3 loop: CASSIHRSSEQFF. The CDR3 nucleotides read TGTGCCAGCAGTATCCACCGTAGCAGTGAGCAGTTCTTC.

The chain employs TRBV5-1 and TRBJ2-7; maybe TRBD1 (5 bases). Trimming took off 4 bases at V and 3 bases at J, with 20 bases between the two ends. From germline, CDR1 is SGHRS and CDR2 YFSETQ. CDR3 length equals 16 residues. The DNA of the CDR3 is TGCGCCAGCAGCGGGCTGGTAGGCACAGGATACTACGAGCAGTACTTC. As protein: CASSGLVGTGYYEQYF.

The rearrangement links TRBV6-1 to TRBJ2-1; D perhaps matches TRBD2 (6 bases). Trimming took 2 bases from V and 0 from J, leaving 8 bases between them. Germline V gene lookup returns CDR1 MNHNS and CDR2 SASEGT. The CDR3 is 15 amino acids. The CDR3 loop is CASSETGVSYNEQFF. CDR3 DNA: TGTGCCAGCAGTGAAACGGGAGTCTCCTACAATGAGCAGTTCTTC.

The chain links TRBV5-4 to TRBJ2-1; no clear D. Per germline, CDR1 SGHNT and CDR2 YYREEE (reference sequence). The CDR3 is 13 amino acids. Between the trimmed V and J ends, which lost 4 bases and 6 bases, there was a span of 11 bases. Here the CDR3 DNA reads TGTGCCAGCAGCCCCTTGCTAGGCAATGAGCAGTTCTTC. As protein: CASSPLLGNEQFF.

This clone was counted a single time. The chain couples TRBV5-1 to TRBJ1-1; a weak D match, TRBD1 (6 bases). V dropped 2 bases and J dropped 5 bases, with 16 bases sitting between them. The CDR3 is made up of 15 amino acids. Per germline, CDR1 SGHRS and CDR2 YFSETQ. CDR3 in DNA: TGCGCCAGCAGCTTTATGTTCAGGGGAGATACTGAAGCTTTCTTT. Translation gives CASSFMFRGDTEAFF.

This clone was recorded only once. The rearrangement uses TRBV6-5 and TRBJ2-5; TRBD2 agrees at 9 bases. The CDR3 totals 15 residues. CDR1 and CDR2 from the germline V gene are MNHEY and SVGAGI. V lost 4 bases and J lost 5; bases outside the gene matches: 8. CDR3 nucleotide sequence: TGTGCCAGCAGTTTAAGCGGGAGGCGGGGGGAGACCCAGTACTTC. Protein sequence: CASSLSGRRGETQYF.